This T cell receptor beta chain was documented in a study of cytomegalovirus exposure and HLA in healthy donors. Study outcomes and limitations: Researchers counted 164 TCR beta chains as cytomegalovirus-associated. One later analysis, an examination of the 100 to 150 validation repertoires, found that first-cohort TCR clusters tended to co-occur in them. Many donors carried some public TCRs, although rarity characterized most TCR sequences. In vitro testing confirmed a few CMV-associated chains as specific for CMV antigens.

Turning to this clone: Its cognate antigen is unknown.

This CDR3 contains 14 residues. The V gene lost 5 bases and the J gene lost 1 base, with 11 bases spanning the gap. Germline assignment: CDR1 SEHNR and CDR2 FQNEAQ (reference sequence). The repertoire was sequenced with immunoSEQ multiplex PCR; TCRdb's copy has only in-frame clones and lacks some. The data contain about 73,000 clones, about 95% of them singletons. This sequence originates from a man in his late teens or twenties in good health and CMV-seronegative. The chain links TRBV7-9 to TRBJ1-1; maybe TRBD1 (5 bases). Sample: PBMCs. In DNA, the CDR3 is TGTGCCAGCAGCCCCGTGGGGCCGAACACTGAAGCTTTCTTT. Translated: CASSPVGPNTEAFF.